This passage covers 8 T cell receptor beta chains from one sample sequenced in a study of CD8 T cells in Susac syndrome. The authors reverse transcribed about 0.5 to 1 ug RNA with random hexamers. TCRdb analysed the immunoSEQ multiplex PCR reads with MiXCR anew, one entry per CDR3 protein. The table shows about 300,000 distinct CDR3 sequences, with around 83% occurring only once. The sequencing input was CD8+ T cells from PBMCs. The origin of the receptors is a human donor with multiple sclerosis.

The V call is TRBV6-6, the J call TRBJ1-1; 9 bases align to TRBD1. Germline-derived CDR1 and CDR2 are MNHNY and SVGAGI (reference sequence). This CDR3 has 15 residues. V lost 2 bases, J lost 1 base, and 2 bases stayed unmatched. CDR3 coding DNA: TGTGCCAGCAGTTACATGACAGGGGGGAACACTGAAGCTTTCTTT. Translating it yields CASSYMTGGNTEAFF.

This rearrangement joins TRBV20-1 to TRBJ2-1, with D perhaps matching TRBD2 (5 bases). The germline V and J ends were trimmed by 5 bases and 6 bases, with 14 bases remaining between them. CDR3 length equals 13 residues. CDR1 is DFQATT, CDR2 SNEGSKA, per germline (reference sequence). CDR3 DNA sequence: TGCAGTGCTGAGATCGGGGAGACCAATGAGCAGTTCTTC. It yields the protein CSAEIGETNEQFF.

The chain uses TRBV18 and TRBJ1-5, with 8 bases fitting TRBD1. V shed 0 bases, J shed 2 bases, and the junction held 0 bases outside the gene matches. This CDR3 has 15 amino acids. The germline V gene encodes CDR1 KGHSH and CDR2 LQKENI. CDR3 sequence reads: CASSPPGQGNQPQHF. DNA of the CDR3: TGTGCCAGCTCACCACCGGGACAGGGCAATCAGCCCCAGCATTTT.

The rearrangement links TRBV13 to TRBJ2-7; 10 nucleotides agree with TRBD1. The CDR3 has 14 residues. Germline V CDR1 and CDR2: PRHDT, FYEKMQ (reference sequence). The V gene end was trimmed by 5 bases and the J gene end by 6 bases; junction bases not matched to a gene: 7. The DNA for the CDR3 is TGTGCCAGCAGCCCGGGACAGGGGTCTCGCGAGCAGTACTTC. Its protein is CASSPGQGSREQYF.

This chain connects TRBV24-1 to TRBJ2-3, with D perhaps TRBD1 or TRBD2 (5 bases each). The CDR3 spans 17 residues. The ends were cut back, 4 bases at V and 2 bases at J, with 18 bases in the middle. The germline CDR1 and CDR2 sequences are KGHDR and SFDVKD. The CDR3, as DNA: TGTGCCACCAGTGACCGCCGGGACGCCGAAGTCACAGATACGCAGTATTTT. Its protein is CATSDRRDAEVTDTQYF.

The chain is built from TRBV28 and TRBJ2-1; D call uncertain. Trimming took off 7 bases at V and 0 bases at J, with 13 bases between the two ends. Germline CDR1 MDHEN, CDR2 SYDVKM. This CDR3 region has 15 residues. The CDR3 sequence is CASTLVPSSYNEQFF. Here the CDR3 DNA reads TGTGCCAGCACCCTTGTCCCGAGCTCCTACAATGAGCAGTTCTTC.

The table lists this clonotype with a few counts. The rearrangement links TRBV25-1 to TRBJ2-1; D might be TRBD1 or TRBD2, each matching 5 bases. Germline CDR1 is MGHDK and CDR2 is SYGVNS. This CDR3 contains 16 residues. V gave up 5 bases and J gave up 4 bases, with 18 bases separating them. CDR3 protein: CASSSKDGAQYNEQFF. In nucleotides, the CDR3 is TGTGCCAGCAGTTCAAAGGACGGGGCCCAGTACAATGAGCAGTTCTTC.

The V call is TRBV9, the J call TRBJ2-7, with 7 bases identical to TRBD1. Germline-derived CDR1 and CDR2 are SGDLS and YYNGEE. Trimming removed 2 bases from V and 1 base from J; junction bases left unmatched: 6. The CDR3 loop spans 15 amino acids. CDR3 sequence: CASSVAGTASYEQYF. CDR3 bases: TGTGCCAGCAGCGTCGCCGGGACAGCTTCCTACGAGCAGTACTTC.